Below are 11 T cell receptor beta chains sequenced from a single sample in a study of early T cells in non-severe SARS-CoV-2 infection. TCRdb fed the 5' RACE reads into MiXCR, producing one record per CDR3 protein. The data show about 83,000 distinct CDR3 sequences, less than 11% seen once. Sample: whole blood, taken at baseline. All receptors come from an adult who was a healthcare worker with PCR-confirmed SARS-CoV-2 infection or an uninfected control (not recorded which).

In this sample, this clonotype turned up a few times. This chain joins TRBV20-1 and TRBJ2-4, with D hard to call. This CDR3 comprises 15 residues. The V gene lost 3 bases and the J gene lost 1 base, with 13 bases spanning the gap. The germline gives CDR1 DFQATT, CDR2 SNEGSKA (reference sequence). CDR3 coding DNA: TGCAGTGCTAGGCTGCCAAACCTGGCCAAAAACATTCAGTACTTC. This gives the protein CSARLPNLAKNIQYF.

At least ten counts were recorded for this clonotype. J is TRBJ2-1 and V is TRBV12-3 or TRBV12-4, with D unresolved. The CDR3 has 14 amino acids. V lost 6 bases and J lost 8, with 17 bases in between. The CDR3 sequence is CASSPTRLYDEQFF. CDR3 sequence (DNA): TGTGCCAGCAGCCCCACCAGGCTTTATGATGAGCAGTTCTTC.

The chain has TRBV7-2 and TRBJ2-3; tentative D call: TRBD2 (7 bases). Deletions cut 5 bases from V and 4 bases from J, with 16 bases between. CDR1 SGHTA and CDR2 FQGNSA come from the germline V gene. CDR3 size: 15 residues. The CDR3 DNA is TGTGCCAGCAGCGTGCGAGGGGGAGGGGCAGATACGCAGTATTTT. This encodes CASSVRGGGADTQYF.

This chain links TRBV12-3 or TRBV12-4 with TRBJ2-5, with 12 nucleotides matching TRBD2. V was pared by 6 bases and J by 5 bases, with 10 bases of the junction left unmatched. The CDR3 length is 16 residues. DNA for the CDR3: TGTGCCAGCAGAAAACCGACTAGCGGGAGCGCCGAGACCCAGTACTTC. The encoded protein is CASRKPTSGSAETQYF.

This clonotype was seen a handful of times. The gene calls are TRBV11-2 and TRBJ2-1; D is ambiguous. This CDR3 comprises 12 residues. Germline CDR1 is SGHAT and CDR2 is FQNNGV. V was pared by 5 bases and J by 8 bases, with 10 bases between. CDR3 amino acids: CASSLEPYEQFF. The CDR3 DNA reads TGTGCCAGCAGCCTGGAGCCGTATGAGCAGTTCTTC.

The gene calls are TRBV10-3 and TRBJ2-5, with D tentatively TRBD1 or TRBD2 (6 bases each). This CDR3 has 13 residues. Trimming removed 8 bases at V and 4 bases at J, with 14 bases between. In germline, CDR1 is ENHRY, CDR2 SYGVKD. The CDR3 spells CAIGGTSSETQYF. The CDR3 DNA reads TGTGCCATCGGGGGGACATCCTCAGAGACCCAGTACTTC.

This clonotype was counted only a few times. The rearrangement uses TRBV6-6 and TRBJ2-3, with 7 bases that match TRBD2. The J segment lost 4 bases and the V segment lost 2 bases, leaving 3 bases of the junction unmatched. Germline assignment: CDR1 MNHNY and CDR2 SVGAGI (reference sequence). The CDR3 is 14 amino acids. The CDR3 loop is CASSYARGADTQYF. The CDR3 DNA follows: TGTGCCAGCAGTTACGCCCGGGGGGCAGATACGCAGTATTTT.

The sample holds a few counts of this clonotype. The CDR3 region is CSAPLLTGGLLWQETQYF. The DNA for the CDR3 is TGCAGTGCTCCCCTCCTGACAGGGGGCCTTTTGTGGCAAGAGACCCAGTACTTC. The V and J genes are TRBV20-1 and TRBJ2-5, with 10 bases fitting TRBD1. Trimming at V came to 5 bases and at J to 2 bases, leaving 17 bases not matched to a gene. Germline values: CDR1 DFQATT, CDR2 SNEGSKA (reference sequence). This CDR3 has 18 amino acids.

This chain connects TRBV5-1 to TRBJ2-2, with TRBD2 identical over 9 bases. The V gene end was trimmed by 5 bases and the J gene end by 4 bases; junction bases not matched to a gene: 9. The CDR3 runs to 16 residues. The germline CDR1 and CDR2 sequences are SGHRS and YFSETQ. The CDR3 is CASRRVSGSPTGELFF. DNA for the CDR3: TGCGCCAGCAGACGGGTTAGCGGGAGTCCCACCGGGGAGCTGTTTTTT.

This clonotype was found a few times. This sequence joins TRBV7-9 and TRBJ2-5, with 8 bases matching TRBD2. The ends lost 5 bases at V and 5 bases at J; junction bases unmatched: 13. This CDR3 has 16 amino acids. CDR1 is SEHNR and CDR2 is FQNEAQ in the germline V gene (reference sequence). The CDR3 DNA sequence: TGTGCCAGCAGCACAACCTCCGGGACTAGTAGGGAGACCCAGTACTTC. This gives the protein CASSTTSGTSRETQYF.

The chain carries TRBV4-2 and TRBJ2-7; 9 positions agree with TRBD1. Trimming at V came to 1 base and at J to 1 base, leaving 2 bases not matched to a gene. The CDR3 consists of 15 residues. Germline V gene lookup returns CDR1 LGHNA and CDR2 YNFKEQ. The CDR3 DNA sequence: TGTGCCAGCAGCCAAGCCGGGACAGGGTCCTACGAGCAGTACTTC. Translation: CASSQAGTGSYEQYF.